Described below is a single TCR beta chain sequence and its context. What it recognizes is unknown. The data stem from a study of cytomegalovirus exposure and HLA in healthy donors. Study-wide findings and caveats: Presence/absence analyses treated sequencing depth as roughly uniform across donors. The classifier reportedly diagnosed cytomegalovirus status with high specificity and sensitivity. Earlier findings revealed that most TCR beta V segments proved productive either about 87% or about 30% of the time.

The CDR3 spans 13 residues. Trimming shortened V by 0 bases and J by 4 bases, and 6 bases separated the two germline ends. CDR1 and CDR2 (germline): SGHAT, FQNNGV. PCR amplification relied on 60 Vbeta primers (plus 13 Jbeta primers). Data came from immunoSEQ multiplex PCR; TCRdb stores just in-frame clones and leaves some out. Here the sample spans about 64,000 clones, 85% being singletons. The genes are TRBV11-2 and TRBJ2-5; D remains unclear. Sequenced material: PBMCs. This receptor was obtained from a female donor in good health and CMV-seronegative. The CDR3 region is CASSLDRGETQYF. CDR3 DNA: TGTGCCAGCAGCTTAGATCGAGGAGAGACCCAGTACTTC. Looking up the rest from reference TRBV11-2 and TRBJ2-5 gives the full variable domain: EAGVAQSPRYKIIEKRQSVAFWCNPISGHATLYWYQQILGQGPKLLIQFQNNGVVDDSQLPKDRFSAERLKGVDSTLKIQPAKLEDSAVYLCASSLDRGETQYFGPGTRLLVL.